The 24 T cell receptor beta chains below come from one sample, sequenced in a study of human T cells and chemical hapten exposure. TCRdb reanalysed the 5' RACE reads using MiXCR and keeps one entry per CDR3 protein. The sample contains about 80,000 distinct CDR3 sequences, roughly 7.7% of which appear only once. The authors extracted total RNA from unfractionated whole blood. These receptors were taken from a male donor in good health.

This clonotype occurred many times. The chain links TRBV7-9 to TRBJ1-5; 7 bases are a match to TRBD1. The CDR3 has 13 amino acids. Germline loops: CDR1 SEHNR, CDR2 FQNEAQ (reference sequence). With 1 base clipped from V and 11 bases from J, the junction kept 5 bases outside the gene matches. Here the CDR3 reads CASSLGGGRAQHF. CDR3 nucleotide sequence: TGTGCCAGCAGCTTAGGAGGGGGCAGGGCCCAGCATTTT.

In its sample, this clonotype was seen many times. The chain employs TRBV20-1 and TRBJ1-1, with D perhaps TRBD1 (5 bases). CDR1 and CDR2 from the germline V gene are DFQATT and SNEGSKA (reference sequence). The CDR3 has 14 amino acids. V was pared by 0 bases and J by 4 bases, with 12 bases between. CDR3 amino acids: CSARDATGGTEAFF. CDR3 bases: TGCAGTGCTAGAGATGCCACAGGAGGCACTGAAGCTTTCTTT.

This clonotype was found many times. Here the CDR3 reads CASARETQYF. In nucleotides, the CDR3 is TGTGCTAGTGCTCGTGAGACCCAGTACTTC. V and J are TRBV12-5 and TRBJ2-5; no clear D. Germline-derived CDR1 and CDR2 are LGHNT and FRNRAP. V lost 7 bases and J 5 bases, leaving 5 bases between the germline ends. The CDR3 covers 10 residues.

This clonotype was picked up a small number of times. V and J are TRBV7-7 and TRBJ2-7, with D tentatively TRBD2 (5 bases). V shed 5 bases and J shed 7 bases, with 21 bases lying between them. CDR1 and CDR2 (germline): SSHAT, FNYEAQ (reference sequence). The CDR3 consists of 15 residues. The CDR3 sequence: CASSRQPAALSEQYF. CDR3 nucleotides: TGTGCCAGCAGCCGTCAGCCAGCGGCTCTTTCTGAGCAGTACTTC.

V and J are TRBV6-6 and TRBJ2-7, with 8 nucleotides matching TRBD1. After removal of 4 bases from V and 5 bases from J, the junction contained 7 bases not matched to a gene. The germline V gene encodes CDR1 MNHNY and CDR2 SVGAGI (reference sequence). This CDR3 has 14 amino acids. This CDR3 reads CASSLTGGADEQYF. CDR3 in DNA: TGTGCCAGCAGTTTAACAGGGGGTGCAGACGAGCAGTACTTC.

This clonotype has more than one count but fewer than ten. V usage is TRBV20-1 and J usage is TRBJ1-4; TRBD1 agrees at 7 bases. V lost 0 bases, J lost 8 bases, and 9 bases stayed unmatched. Germline loops: CDR1 DFQATT, CDR2 SNEGSKA (reference sequence). CDR3 length: 15 amino acids. The CDR3 here is CSARDHAGGGEKLFF. The CDR3 DNA reads TGCAGTGCTAGAGATCACGCAGGGGGAGGAGAAAAACTGTTTTTT.

Ten or more counts support this clonotype. This chain links TRBV7-8 with TRBJ2-7; D may be TRBD1 (6 bases). This CDR3 has 15 residues. The germline V gene encodes CDR1 SGHVS and CDR2 FQNEAQ. V was shortened by 6 bases and J by 5 bases, with 20 bases between the two germline ends. The CDR3 DNA is TGTGCCAGCAGGCACAACAGGGAGAGAGGGAACGAGCAGTACTTC. Translated, it gives CASRHNRERGNEQYF.

This clonotype was observed at least ten times. The V and J genes are TRBV7-9 and TRBJ2-1; 7 bases match TRBD1. Unmatched junction bases numbered 5, after V lost 0 bases and J lost 3 bases. Germline V CDR1 and CDR2: SEHNR, FQNEAQ (reference sequence). The CDR3 spans 16 residues. For the CDR3, the DNA is TGTGCCAGCAGCTTAGCGCGGACAGGACTCTACAATGAGCAGTTCTTC. Translation gives CASSLARTGLYNEQFF.

Details on this clonotype: It may be a read error: a sequence one base away is much more abundant. The chain joins TRBV29-1 to TRBJ1-1, with a possible D match to TRBD1 (6 bases). The length of the CDR3 is 14 residues. Per the germline V gene, CDR1 is SQVTM and CDR2 is ANQGSEA. V gave up 6 bases and J gave up 1 base, with 15 bases separating them. The DNA for the CDR3 is TGCAGCGTCGAGGAGGGAGGGGGGAACACTGAAGCTTTCTTT. Encoded protein: CSVEEGGGNTEAFF.

This chain joins TRBV14 and TRBJ2-7; perhaps TRBD2 as D (6 bases). The CDR3 sequence is 13 residues long. Per the germline V gene, CDR1 is SGHDN and CDR2 is FVKESK. V was cut by 4 bases and J by 6 bases, with 13 bases left in between. CDR3 loop: CASSRDLDGEQYF. In DNA, the CDR3 is TGTGCCAGCAGCCGGGACTTGGATGGCGAGCAGTACTTC.

This clonotype has a count of ten or more. This chain links TRBV14 with TRBJ2-1; no reliable D call. Trimming removed 2 bases at V and 13 bases at J, with 9 bases between. CDR3 length: 11 residues. From germline, CDR1 is SGHDN and CDR2 FVKESK. Here the CDR3 reads CASSQSRSQFF. The CDR3 region has the DNA TGTGCCAGCAGCCAATCACGCTCTCAGTTCTTC.

This clonotype came up many times. The chain has TRBV20-1 and TRBJ2-1; the D gene is possibly TRBD2 (5 bases). The V and J ends lost 0 bases and 4 bases respectively, with 10 bases between them. This CDR3 contains 14 residues. Germline lookup yields CDR1 DFQATT and CDR2 SNEGSKA (reference sequence). The CDR3 sequence is CSARELDNYNEQFF. CDR3 DNA: TGCAGTGCTAGAGAACTAGACAATTACAATGAGCAGTTCTTC.

The V gene is TRBV7-9, the J gene TRBJ2-5; no clear D gene. This CDR3 is 15 amino acids long. The germline V gene has CDR1 SEHNR and CDR2 FQNEAQ (reference sequence). V lost 3 bases and J lost 2, with 13 bases in between. Written as DNA, the CDR3 is TGTGCCAGCAGCTTTAAGTCTTCCGGTCAAGAGACCCAGTACTTC. Translating gives CASSFKSSGQETQYF.

This clonotype was counted between two and nine times. The chain couples TRBV24-1 to TRBJ2-5, with D possibly being TRBD1 (6 bases). Germline loops: CDR1 KGHDR, CDR2 SFDVKD. V dropped 6 bases and J dropped 4 bases, with 11 bases sitting between them. The CDR3 extends over 13 amino acids. CDR3 residues: CATSQQGGETQYF. The CDR3 bases are TGTGCCACCAGTCAACAGGGCGGAGAGACCCAGTACTTC.

On this clonotype: Given a much more abundant clone one base away, this may be a read error. This chain joins TRBV2 and TRBJ2-2; possible D gene TRBD1, 6 bases. Trimming removed 8 bases from V and 7 bases from J, with 17 bases in between. CDR1 is SNHLY, CDR2 FYNNEI, per germline. The CDR3 length is 14 residues. The CDR3: CASAQVQGCGELFF. Here the CDR3 DNA reads TGTGCCAGCGCACAAGTTCAGGGGTGCGGGGAGCTGTTTTTT.

This clonotype has only a few counts. This chain connects TRBV7-2 to TRBJ1-6; D possibly corresponds to TRBD1 (5 bases). The CDR3 is 15 residues long. The V end lost 0 bases, the J end lost 8 bases, and 11 bases lay between the germline ends. Germline V gives CDR1 SGHTA, CDR2 FQGNSA. This CDR3 reads CASSLAPATDSPLHF. DNA of the CDR3: TGTGCCAGCAGCTTAGCCCCGGCGACAGATTCACCCCTCCACTTT. Combining the CDR3 with reference TRBV7-2 and TRBJ1-6 gives the whole variable domain GAGVSQSPSNKVTEKGKDVELRCDPISGHTALYWYRQSLGQGLEFLIYFQGNSAPDKSGLPSDRFSAERTGGSVSTLTIQRTQQEDSAVYLCASSLAPATDSPLHFGNGTRLTVT.

There are many counts of this clonotype. The V and J genes are TRBV20-1 and TRBJ2-1; 8 bases line up with TRBD2. This CDR3 spans 15 amino acids. Germline loops: CDR1 DFQATT, CDR2 SNEGSKA (reference sequence). With 1 base clipped from V and 3 bases from J, the junction kept 5 bases outside the gene matches. The DNA of the CDR3 is TGCAGTGCTAGAGTGGGTAGCGGGATCTACAATGAGCAGTTCTTC. Translation: CSARVGSGIYNEQFF.

This chain connects TRBV19 to TRBJ2-1, with 12 bases lining up with TRBD2. The CDR3 contains 15 residues. V lost 6 bases to trimming and J lost 8 bases; unmatched junction nucleotides: 8. Germline V gene sequence: CDR1 LNHDA, CDR2 SQIVND (reference sequence). The chain's CDR3 is CASSEPSGGAYEQFF. The DNA of the CDR3 is TGTGCCAGTAGCGAACCTAGCGGGGGGGCCTATGAGCAGTTCTTC.

The chain is built from TRBV7-2 and TRBJ2-5; TRBD2 might be the D (5 bases). V lost 0 bases and J 2 bases, leaving 10 bases between the germline ends. The CDR3 has 15 amino acids. Germline CDR1 is SGHTA and CDR2 is FQGNSA. The CDR3 DNA reads TGTGCCAGCAGCTTAGCCGGGATGGGGCAAGAGACCCAGTACTTC. It yields the protein CASSLAGMGQETQYF. The full variable domain, in which reference TRBV7-2 and TRBJ2-5 provide the parts outside the CDR3, is GAGVSQSPSNKVTEKGKDVELRCDPISGHTALYWYRQSLGQGLEFLIYFQGNSAPDKSGLPSDRFSAERTGGSVSTLTIQRTQQEDSAVYLCASSLAGMGQETQYFGPGTRLLVL.

This clonotype showed up just a few times. The rearrangement links TRBV4-2 to TRBJ1-1, with TRBD1 as a possible D gene (6 bases). V dropped 0 bases and J dropped 1 base, with 18 bases sitting between them. CDR1 and CDR2 (germline): LGHNA, YNFKEQ. The CDR3 runs to 18 residues. The CDR3 sequence is CASSQDPLGRGGNTEAFF. The CDR3 bases are TGTGCCAGCAGCCAAGATCCTCTGGGCAGGGGAGGGAACACTGAAGCTTTCTTT.

There are many counts of this clonotype. The chain couples TRBV27 to TRBJ2-1; D is undetermined. V was trimmed by 5 bases and J by 4 bases, leaving 18 bases between them. The germline V gene has CDR1 MNHEY and CDR2 SMNVEV (reference sequence). This CDR3 has 16 residues. The CDR3: CASSPSTQNLYNEQFF. CDR3 nucleotide sequence: TGTGCCAGCAGTCCGTCTACCCAAAATCTTTACAATGAGCAGTTCTTC.

This chain connects TRBV27 to TRBJ2-1, with TRBD2 as a possible D gene (7 bases). With 1 base removed from V and 4 bases from J, the gap between germline ends came to 14 bases. Germline CDR1 and CDR2: MNHEY and SMNVEV (reference sequence). The CDR3 is 16 amino acids. CDR3 nucleotide sequence: TGTGCCAGCAGTTTATTGGGGGGGCGTATTTACAATGAGCAGTTCTTC. Protein product: CASSLLGGRIYNEQFF.

This chain links TRBV10-2 with TRBJ1-5; D is perhaps TRBD1 (5 bases). The CDR3 is 14 residues long. V lost 6 bases and J lost 0, with 9 bases in between. The V gene's germline CDR1 is WSHSY and CDR2 SAAADI. The CDR3 DNA is TGCGCCAGCAGCCAAGACAGTAGCAATCAGCCCCAGCATTTT. Amino acid sequence: CASSQDSSNQPQHF.

This chain's CDR3 is CAWSGGYGYTF. The CDR3 DNA sequence: TGTGCCTGGAGTGGCGGCTATGGCTACACCTTC. This chain uses TRBV30 with TRBJ1-2; D is ambiguous. The length of the CDR3 is 11 residues. Germline CDR1 is GTSNPN and CDR2 is SVGIG (reference sequence). The V end was cut by 1 base, the J end by 4 bases, with 4 bases between.